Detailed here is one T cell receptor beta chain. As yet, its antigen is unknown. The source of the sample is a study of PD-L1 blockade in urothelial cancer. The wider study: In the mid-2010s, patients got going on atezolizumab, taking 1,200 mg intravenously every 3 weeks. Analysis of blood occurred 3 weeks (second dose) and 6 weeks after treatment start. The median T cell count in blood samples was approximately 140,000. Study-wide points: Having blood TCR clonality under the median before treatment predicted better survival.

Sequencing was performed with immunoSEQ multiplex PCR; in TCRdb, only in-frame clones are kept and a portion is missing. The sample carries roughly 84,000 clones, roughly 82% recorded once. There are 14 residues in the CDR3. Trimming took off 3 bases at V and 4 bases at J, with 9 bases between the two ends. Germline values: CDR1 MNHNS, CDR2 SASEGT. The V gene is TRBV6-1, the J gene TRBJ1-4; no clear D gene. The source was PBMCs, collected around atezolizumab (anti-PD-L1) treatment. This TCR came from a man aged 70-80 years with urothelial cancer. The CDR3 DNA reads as TGTGCCAGCAGTGAGTCCGGGATTAATGAAAAACTGTTTTTT. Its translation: CASSESGINEKLFF.